Shown below are 20 T cell receptor beta chains from a single sample sequenced in a study of T cell changes during pregnancy in multiple sclerosis. Repertoires were generated with immunoSEQ multiplex PCR, while TCRdb's copy carries only in-frame clones and drops some. This table holds around 50,000 clones, 80% to 95% found once. The sequenced sample was CD4+ T cells from peripheral blood mononuclear cells, obtained after pregnancy. These receptor sequences come from a female donor in good health, enrolled as a control in a pregnancy study.

The V gene is TRBV5-5, the J gene TRBJ1-3; a possible D gene is TRBD1 (5 bases). CDR3 length equals 17 residues. Trimming took off 4 bases at V and 4 bases at J, with 21 bases between the two ends. Germline values: CDR1 SGHKS, CDR2 YYEKEE (reference sequence). This chain's CDR3 is CASSPGPIGGAGNTIYF. The CDR3 DNA reads TGTGCCAGCAGCCCCGGGCCCATCGGCGGGGCAGGAAACACCATATATTTT.

This rearrangement joins TRBV11-2 to TRBJ1-2; TRBD1 agrees at 10 bases. V was pared by 0 bases and J by 4 bases, with 5 bases of the junction left unmatched. Germline V CDR1 and CDR2: SGHAT, FQNNGV. This CDR3 has 16 residues. CDR3 sequence reads: CASSLDWTGGGYGYTF. The CDR3 coding sequence is TGTGCCAGCAGCTTAGATTGGACAGGGGGAGGCTATGGCTACACCTTC.

Here the CDR3 reads CASSPGTSGGFFTDTQYF. The CDR3, as DNA: TGTGCCAGCAGCCCTGGGACTAGCGGGGGGTTTTTTACAGATACGCAGTATTTT. The gene calls are TRBV11-2 and TRBJ2-3; TRBD2 agrees at 15 bases. V lost 5 bases, J lost 3 bases, and 9 bases stayed unmatched. The CDR3 loop spans 18 amino acids. CDR1 and CDR2 (germline): SGHAT, FQNNGV.

This rearrangement joins TRBV5-1 to TRBJ1-2, with D uncertain. From germline, CDR1 is SGHRS and CDR2 YFSETQ. CDR3 length: 13 amino acids. Trimming removed 0 bases from V and 8 bases from J, with 11 bases in between. CDR3 nucleotides: TGCGCCAGCAGCTTGGTAGAGGGTCGCGGCTACACCTTC. Amino acids: CASSLVEGRGYTF.

This clone occurred a few times. This chain links TRBV2 with TRBJ2-1; D unclear. Deletions cut 4 bases from V and 0 bases from J, with 7 bases between. The CDR3 totals 14 residues. The germline V gene has CDR1 SNHLY and CDR2 FYNNEI. The CDR3 coding sequence is TGTGCCAGCAGTGTTACTGTCTCCTACAATGAGCAGTTCTTC. Amino acids: CASSVTVSYNEQFF.

The rearrangement uses TRBV10-1 and TRBJ2-2, with a tentative D call TRBD2 (5 bases). The CDR3 has 13 residues. CDR1 is WNHNN and CDR2 is SYGVQD in the germline V gene (reference sequence). V gave up 10 bases and J gave up 6 bases, with 15 bases separating them. CDR3 amino acids: CATGDRSAGELFF. CDR3 DNA: TGCGCCACCGGGGATAGATCGGCCGGGGAGCTGTTTTTT.

The J gene is TRBJ1-1, the V gene TRBV28; tentative D call: TRBD1 (6 bases). CDR3 length: 14 amino acids. The germline V gene has CDR1 MDHEN and CDR2 SYDVKM. V dropped 4 bases and J dropped 0 bases, with 9 bases sitting between them. CDR3 amino acids: CASSSPGVNTEAFF. The CDR3 nucleotides are TGTGCCAGCAGTTCTCCAGGGGTGAACACTGAAGCTTTCTTT.

Only one count was recorded for this clone. The chain combines TRBV5-1 with TRBJ2-2; TRBD1 matches at 9 bases. CDR1 and CDR2 (germline): SGHRS, YFSETQ. The V gene end was trimmed by 3 bases and the J gene end by 6 bases; junction bases not matched to a gene: 6. This CDR3 is 15 amino acids long. The chain's CDR3 is CASSWPGQGAGELFF. The CDR3 DNA sequence: TGCGCCAGCAGCTGGCCGGGACAGGGAGCCGGGGAGCTGTTTTTT. The complete variable domain, with remaining parts taken from reference TRBV5-1 and TRBJ2-2, reads KAGVTQTPRYLIKTRGQQVTLSCSPISGHRSVSWYQQTPGQGLQFLFEYFSETQRNKGNFPGRFSGRQFSNSRSEMNVSTLELGDSALYLCASSWPGQGAGELFFGEGSRLTVL.

The V call is TRBV4-2, the J call TRBJ1-4; D is ambiguous. This CDR3 region has 14 residues. V lost 4 bases and J 5 bases, leaving 11 bases between the germline ends. Germline loops: CDR1 LGHNA, CDR2 YNFKEQ. The CDR3 DNA is TGTGCCAGCAGCCTAAAAGAGGGAAATGAAAAACTGTTTTTT. Translating gives CASSLKEGNEKLFF.

This clone was seen just once. This chain joins TRBV5-8 and TRBJ1-2; D might be TRBD1 (5 bases). There are 16 residues in the CDR3. Germline CDR1 and CDR2: SGHTS and YDEGEE. Trimming took 0 bases from V and 8 from J, leaving 20 bases between them. The CDR3 DNA reads TGTGCCAGCAGCTTGGCTGCAGGGTTCCCGGTGCTGGGCTACACCTTC. It is translated as CASSLAAGFPVLGYTF.

The chain recombines TRBV4-1 with TRBJ2-2; the match to TRBD1 covers 11 bases. J lost 7 bases, V lost 2 bases, and 15 bases had no gene match. The CDR3 consists of 19 residues. Per germline, CDR1 MGHRA and CDR2 YSYEKL. In DNA, the CDR3 is TGCGCCAGCAGCCAAAAGGGATGGGACAGGGGGTTTTTCTTCGGGGAGCTGTTTTTT. Its translation: CASSQKGWDRGFFFGELFF.

Written as DNA, the CDR3 is TGCGCCAGCAGCCAAGAGAGGCACTCGGCAGAGACCCAGTACTTC. Translation gives CASSQERHSAETQYF. The chain joins TRBV4-1 to TRBJ2-5; D is uncertain. Trimming pared 0 bases from V and 4 bases from J, leaving 12 bases between. Germline V gene data show CDR1 as MGHRA and CDR2 as YSYEKL. The CDR3 runs 15 residues.

The chain joins TRBV5-1 to TRBJ2-7; 11 positions agree with TRBD2. The CDR3 sequence is 15 residues long. From germline, CDR1 is SGHRS and CDR2 YFSETQ. V lost 4 bases, J lost 2 bases, and 5 bases stayed unmatched. Here the CDR3 reads CASSPLAGGPYEQYF. In nucleotides, the CDR3 is TGCGCCAGCAGCCCCCTAGCGGGGGGTCCCTACGAGCAGTACTTC.

The rearrangement links TRBV15 to TRBJ1-2; D gene ambiguous. Germline lookup yields CDR1 LNHNV and CDR2 YYDKDF (reference sequence). V was cut by 0 bases and J by 8 bases, with 16 bases left in between. This CDR3 contains 15 residues. CDR3 bases: TGTGCCACCAGCAGAGAGTTAAGCGGACGGTGGGGCTACACCTTC. Translation: CATSRELSGRWGYTF.

The V call is TRBV7-9, the J call TRBJ1-4, with D possibly TRBD1 on 5 matching bases. Germline V gives CDR1 SEHNR, CDR2 FQNEAQ (reference sequence). CDR3 length: 14 residues. Trimming pared 3 bases from V and 6 bases from J, leaving 11 bases between. In DNA, the CDR3 is TGTGCCAGCAGCTTTAGACAGAACGATGAAAAACTGTTTTTT. It specifies CASSFRQNDEKLFF.

The rearrangement links TRBV11-3 to TRBJ2-7; 9 bases line up with TRBD2. There are 17 residues in the CDR3. Looked up from germline, CDR1 is SGHNT and CDR2 is YENEEA. Trimming cost V 1 base and J 4 bases; bases outside gene matches: 11. This CDR3 is CASSLGVGRGGFYEQYF. The CDR3 DNA reads TGTGCCAGCAGCTTAGGAGTCGGGCGGGGGGGCTTTTACGAGCAGTACTTC.

The DNA for the CDR3 is TGTGCCAGTAGTATAGAGAAGGGGCGCCCCAATCAGCCCCAGCATTTT. Its protein product is CASSIEKGRPNQPQHF. The rearrangement uses TRBV19 and TRBJ1-5; D might be TRBD1 (5 bases). Trimming cost V 0 bases and J 3 bases, with 12 bases left between them. The CDR3 totals 16 residues. In germline, CDR1 is LNHDA, CDR2 SQIVND (reference sequence).

The chain carries TRBV19 and TRBJ1-2; D might be TRBD1 (6 bases). CDR1 is LNHDA, CDR2 SQIVND, per germline (reference sequence). CDR3 size: 13 residues. V lost 6 bases and J lost 2, with 10 bases in between. CDR3 nucleotides: TGTGCCAGTAGCAGGGACAAAAACTATGGCTACACCTTC. It yields the protein CASSRDKNYGYTF. Using reference TRBV19 and TRBJ1-2 for the parts outside the CDR3, the full variable domain is DGGITQSPKYLFRKEGQNVTLSCEQNLNHDAMYWYRQDPGQGLRLIYYSQIVNDFQKGDIAEGYSVSREKKESFPLTVTSAQKNPTAFYLCASSRDKNYGYTFGSGTRLTVV.

This clone showed up just once. The rearrangement links TRBV28 to TRBJ2-2; the match to TRBD1 covers 10 bases. J lost 3 bases, V lost 6 bases, and 7 bases had no gene match. The CDR3 runs 16 residues. Germline V gene data show CDR1 as MDHEN and CDR2 as SYDVKM. Written as DNA, the CDR3 is TGTGCCAGCAGCCAAACCGGGACAGGGGACACCGGGGAGCTGTTTTTT. Its protein product is CASSQTGTGDTGELFF.

The chain is built from TRBV10-3 and TRBJ2-5; D might be TRBD1 (6 bases). Deletions cut 7 bases from V and 3 bases from J, with 18 bases between. Germline CDR1 reads ENHRY; CDR2 reads SYGVKD. The CDR3 is made up of 15 amino acids. In DNA, the CDR3 is TGTGCCATCACCAACGGGACATCCCGGGAAGAGACCCAGTACTTC. Its translation: CAITNGTSREETQYF.